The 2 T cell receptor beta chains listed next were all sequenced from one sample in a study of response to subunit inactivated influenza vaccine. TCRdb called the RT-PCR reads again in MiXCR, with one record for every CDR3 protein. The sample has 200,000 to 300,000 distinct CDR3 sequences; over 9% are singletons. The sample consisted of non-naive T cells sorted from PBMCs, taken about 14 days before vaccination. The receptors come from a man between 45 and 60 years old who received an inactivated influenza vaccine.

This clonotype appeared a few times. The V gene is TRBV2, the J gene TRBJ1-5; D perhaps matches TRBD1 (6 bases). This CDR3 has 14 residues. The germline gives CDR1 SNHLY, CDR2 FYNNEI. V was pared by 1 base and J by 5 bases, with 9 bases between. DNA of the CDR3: TGTGCCAGCAGTGAAGGCAGGGGTCATCAGCCCCAGCATTTT. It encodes CASSEGRGHQPQHF.

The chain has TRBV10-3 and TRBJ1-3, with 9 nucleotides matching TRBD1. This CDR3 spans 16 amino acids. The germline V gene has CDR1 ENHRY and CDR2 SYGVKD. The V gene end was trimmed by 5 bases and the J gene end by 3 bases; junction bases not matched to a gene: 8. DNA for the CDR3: TGTGCCATCAGTAATTCCGGGACAGGGTATGGAAACACCATATATTTT. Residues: CAISNSGTGYGNTIYF.